This T cell receptor beta chain was identified during a study of OX40 agonist ivuxolimab in advanced cancers. Broader study findings: Compared with CD4+, CD8+ T cells on average had more expanded clones.

This clone occurred a few times. Its antigen is unidentified. This table comes from immunoSEQ multiplex PCR, and its TCRdb copy is limited to in-frame clones, with some not included. The sample carries 75,000 to 90,000 clones, approximately 84% recorded once. Germline trimming cut 7 bases from V and 8 bases from J; bases unmatched to any gene: 2. From germline, CDR1 is SNHLY and CDR2 FYNNEI. The CDR3 runs 11 residues. Specimen: CD4+ or CD8+ T cells sorted from blood, collected in a trial of the OX40 agonist ivuxolimab. The rearrangement uses TRBV2 and TRBJ1-2; 9 bases match TRBD1. This receptor was taken from an adult with an advanced solid tumor such as melanoma, head and neck, liver or kidney cancer. CDR3 coding DNA: TGTGCCAGCACCGGGACAGGGGGCTACACCTTC. As protein: CASTGTGGYTF. Full variable domain (rest looked up from reference TRBV2 and TRBJ1-2): EPEVTQTPSHQVTQMGQEVILRCVPISNHLYFYWYRQILGQKVEFLVSFYNNEISEKSEIFDDQFSVERPDGSNFTLKIRSTKLEDSAMYFCASTGTGGYTFGSGTRLTVV.